This T cell receptor (beta chain) comes out of a study of blood T cell repertoires in COVID-19. J was trimmed by 7 bases and V by 6 bases; bases with no gene match: 9. Germline-derived CDR1 and CDR2 are MNHEY and SVGAGI. This CDR3 spans 15 amino acids. Authors' methods: Estimated nucleated cell counts came from reference gene primer amplification. The data were produced by immunoSEQ multiplex PCR, yet TCRdb's version contains in-frame clones alone and is incomplete. V and J calls plus clone size are reproduced from that table; the DNA served to infer D and trimming. The table records fewer than 200,000 clones, less than 85% of them present only once. Living in 24 US areas, the participants were between 18 and 89 years of age. Assignment of participants to cohorts was predicated upon participant-reported clinical history.

The rearrangement uses TRBV6-5 and TRBJ1-6, with TRBD1 matching over 7 bases. The TCR sequence derives from an older woman with acute COVID-19. Sequencing was performed on PBMCs or T cells enriched from blood (not recorded which). This CDR3 is CASSPRQGKNSPLHF. The CDR3 bases are TGTGCCAGCAGCCCCCGACAGGGAAAGAATTCACCCCTCCACTTT.